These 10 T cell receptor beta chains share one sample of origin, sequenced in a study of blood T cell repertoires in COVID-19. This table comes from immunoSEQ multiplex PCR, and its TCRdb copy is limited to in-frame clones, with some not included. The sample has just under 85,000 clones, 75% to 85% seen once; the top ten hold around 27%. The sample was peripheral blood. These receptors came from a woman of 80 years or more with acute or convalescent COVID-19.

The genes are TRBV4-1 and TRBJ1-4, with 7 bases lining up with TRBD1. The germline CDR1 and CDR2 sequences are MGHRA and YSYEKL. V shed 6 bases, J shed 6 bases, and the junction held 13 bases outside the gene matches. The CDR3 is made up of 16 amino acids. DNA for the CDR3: TGCGCCAGCAGTCGCACATTTGAGACAGGGTATGAAAAACTGTTTTTT. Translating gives CASSRTFETGYEKLFF.

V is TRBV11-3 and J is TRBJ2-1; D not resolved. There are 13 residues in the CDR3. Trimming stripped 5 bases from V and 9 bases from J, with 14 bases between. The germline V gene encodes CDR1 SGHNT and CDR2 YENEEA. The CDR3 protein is CASSLEASIEQFF. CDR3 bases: TGTGCCAGCAGCCTCGAGGCGAGTATTGAGCAGTTCTTC.

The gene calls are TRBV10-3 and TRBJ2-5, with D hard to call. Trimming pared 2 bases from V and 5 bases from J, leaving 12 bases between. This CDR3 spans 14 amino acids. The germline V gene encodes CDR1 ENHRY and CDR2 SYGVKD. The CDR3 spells CAISESASEETQYF. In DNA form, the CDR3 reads TGTGCCATCAGTGAGAGCGCAAGCGAGGAGACCCAGTACTTC.

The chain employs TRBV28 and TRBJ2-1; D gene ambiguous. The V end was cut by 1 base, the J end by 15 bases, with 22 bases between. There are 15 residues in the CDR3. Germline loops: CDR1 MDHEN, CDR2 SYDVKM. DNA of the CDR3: TGTGCCAGCAGTTTATCCCGGGTCCCACTACATTTGGCGTTCTTC. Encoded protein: CASSLSRVPLHLAFF.

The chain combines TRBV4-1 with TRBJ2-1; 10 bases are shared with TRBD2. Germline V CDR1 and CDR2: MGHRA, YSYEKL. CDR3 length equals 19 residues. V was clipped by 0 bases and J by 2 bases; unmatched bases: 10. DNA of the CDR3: TGCGCCAGCAGCCAAGATTCGAGCGGGAGGGCCACCACCTACAATGAGCAGTTCTTC. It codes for CASSQDSSGRATTYNEQFF.

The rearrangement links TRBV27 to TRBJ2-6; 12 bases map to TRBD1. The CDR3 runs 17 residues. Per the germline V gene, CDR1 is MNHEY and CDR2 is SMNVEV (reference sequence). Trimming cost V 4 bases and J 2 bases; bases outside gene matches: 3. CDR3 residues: CASSSGQGAPGANVLTF. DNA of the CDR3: TGTGCCAGCAGTTCGGGACAGGGGGCGCCTGGGGCCAACGTCCTGACTTTC.

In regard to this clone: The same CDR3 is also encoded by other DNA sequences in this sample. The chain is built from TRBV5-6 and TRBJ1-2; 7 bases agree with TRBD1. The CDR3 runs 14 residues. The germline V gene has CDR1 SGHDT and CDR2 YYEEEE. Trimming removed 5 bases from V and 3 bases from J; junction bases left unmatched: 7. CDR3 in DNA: TGTGCCAGCAGTTCTAGGGGGCGCGACTATGGCTACACCTTC. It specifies CASSSRGRDYGYTF.

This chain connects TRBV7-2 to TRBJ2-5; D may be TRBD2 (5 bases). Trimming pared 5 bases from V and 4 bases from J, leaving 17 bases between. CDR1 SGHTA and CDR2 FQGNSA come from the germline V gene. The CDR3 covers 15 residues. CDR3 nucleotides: TGTGCCAGCAGCGTCTCCGGGGTCGAAGGAGAGACCCAGTACTTC. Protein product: CASSVSGVEGETQYF. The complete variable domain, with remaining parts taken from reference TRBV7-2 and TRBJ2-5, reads GAGVSQSPSNKVTEKGKDVELRCDPISGHTALYWYRQSLGQGLEFLIYFQGNSAPDKSGLPSDRFSAERTGGSVSTLTIQRTQQEDSAVYLCASSVSGVEGETQYFGPGTRLLVL.

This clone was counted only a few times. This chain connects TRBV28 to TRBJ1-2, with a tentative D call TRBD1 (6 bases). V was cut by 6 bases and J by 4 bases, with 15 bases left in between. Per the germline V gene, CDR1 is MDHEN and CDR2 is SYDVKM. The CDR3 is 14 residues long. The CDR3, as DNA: TGTGCCAGCAGGTCGGAGGACAGATTCTATGGCTACACCTTC. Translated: CASRSEDRFYGYTF.

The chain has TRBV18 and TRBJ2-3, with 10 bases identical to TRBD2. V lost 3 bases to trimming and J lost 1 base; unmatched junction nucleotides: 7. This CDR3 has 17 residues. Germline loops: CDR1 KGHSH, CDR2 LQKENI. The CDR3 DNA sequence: TGTGCCAGCTCACCGGCTAGCGGGAGCTGGGGCACAGATACGCAGTATTTT. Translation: CASSPASGSWGTDTQYF.